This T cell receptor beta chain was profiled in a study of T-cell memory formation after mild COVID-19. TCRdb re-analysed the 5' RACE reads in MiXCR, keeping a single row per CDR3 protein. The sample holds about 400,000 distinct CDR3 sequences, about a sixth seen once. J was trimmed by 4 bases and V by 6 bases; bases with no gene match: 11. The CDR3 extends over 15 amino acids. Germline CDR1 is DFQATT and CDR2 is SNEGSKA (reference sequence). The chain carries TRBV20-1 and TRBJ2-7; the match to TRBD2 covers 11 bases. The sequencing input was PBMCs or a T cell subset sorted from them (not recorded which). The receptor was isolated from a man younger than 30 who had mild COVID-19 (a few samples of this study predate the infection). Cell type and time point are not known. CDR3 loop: CSARRLAGGQYEQYF. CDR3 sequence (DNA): TGCAGTGCCCGAAGGCTAGCGGGGGGCCAATACGAGCAGTACTTC.